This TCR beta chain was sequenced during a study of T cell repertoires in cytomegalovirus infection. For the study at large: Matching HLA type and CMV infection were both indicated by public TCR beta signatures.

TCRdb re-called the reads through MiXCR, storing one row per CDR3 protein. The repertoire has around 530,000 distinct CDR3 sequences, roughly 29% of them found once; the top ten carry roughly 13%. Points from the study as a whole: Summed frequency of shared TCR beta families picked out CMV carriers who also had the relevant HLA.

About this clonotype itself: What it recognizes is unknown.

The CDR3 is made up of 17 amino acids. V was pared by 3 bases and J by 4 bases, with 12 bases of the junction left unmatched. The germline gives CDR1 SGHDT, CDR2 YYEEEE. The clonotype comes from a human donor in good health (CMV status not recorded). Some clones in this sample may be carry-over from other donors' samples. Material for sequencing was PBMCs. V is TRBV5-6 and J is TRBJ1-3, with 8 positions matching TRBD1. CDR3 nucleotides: TGTGCCAGCAGCTATGTGTCCGGGACAGGCCCCGGAAACACCATATATTTT. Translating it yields CASSYVSGTGPGNTIYF.